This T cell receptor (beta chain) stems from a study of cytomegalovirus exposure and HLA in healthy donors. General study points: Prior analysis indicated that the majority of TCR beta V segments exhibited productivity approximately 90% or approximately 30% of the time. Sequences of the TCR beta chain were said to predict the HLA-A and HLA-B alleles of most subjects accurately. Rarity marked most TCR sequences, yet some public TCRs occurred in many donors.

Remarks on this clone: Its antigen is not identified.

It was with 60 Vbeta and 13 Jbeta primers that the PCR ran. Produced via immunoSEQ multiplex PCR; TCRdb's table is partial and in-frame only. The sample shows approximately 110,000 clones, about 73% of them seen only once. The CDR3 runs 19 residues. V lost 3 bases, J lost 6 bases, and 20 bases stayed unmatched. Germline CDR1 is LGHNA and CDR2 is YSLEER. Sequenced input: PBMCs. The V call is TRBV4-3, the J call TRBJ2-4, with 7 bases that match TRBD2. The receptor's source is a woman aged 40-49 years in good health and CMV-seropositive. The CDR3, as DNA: TGCGCCAGCAGCCACGCCCCACGGAGCGGGGCCCCTGGGGGAAACATTCAGTACTTC. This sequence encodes CASSHAPRSGAPGGNIQYF.